This T cell receptor (beta chain) was sequenced during a study of spatial heterogeneity in lung cancer. V gave up 6 bases and J gave up 0 bases; unmatched junction bases: 19. Germline-derived CDR1 and CDR2 are MNHEY and SVGAGI. There are 19 residues in the CDR3. Time point defined: sample taken at primary tumor resection. The input material, whole RNA from tumor, nontumor lung or frozen PBMC, was sequenced unsorted. The donors comprised around 76 untreated early-stage non-small cell lung cancer patients. This clonotype came up many times. TCRdb used MiXCR to reprocess the 5' RACE reads, holding one entry per CDR3 protein. Counted here are around 45,000 distinct CDR3 sequences, about an eighth occurring once; the ten biggest clones make up roughly 45%.

Sequenced here: PBMCs, sampled at surgery. The chain joins TRBV6-5 to TRBJ2-7; TRBD1 aligns across 8 bases. The sequence came from a female donor with early-stage non-small cell lung cancer. The CDR3 loop is CASRPRDRSFPRTSYEQYF. The CDR3 nucleotides read TGTGCCAGCAGACCCCGGGACAGGAGTTTTCCGCGTACCTCCTACGAGCAGTACTTC.